The rows below give T cell receptor beta chains drawn from one sample of a study of T cell repertoires in cytomegalovirus infection. No cognate antigen is known for these TCRs. One entry per CDR3 protein, called by TCRdb with MiXCR from the reads. The sample yields 200,000 to 250,000 distinct CDR3 sequences, 30% to 45% seen once. The input for sequencing was CD8+ T cells from cultured PBMCs, taken from culture after CMV antigen stimulation. All receptors come from a human donor in good health (CMV status not recorded). Some clones in this sample may be carry-over from other donors' samples. Both conserved end residues are part of each CDR3. Each record gives: D gene, clone size, J gene, V gene, CDR3 protein, CDR3 DNA. The D gene is left open where the match is weak. The size field is filled for only some rows; it gives once, few, many or a size class.

>-|few|TRBJ2-5|TRBV7-2
CASSLAAGQTETQYF
TGTGCCAGCAGCTTAGCAGCGGGACAGACTGAGACCCAGTACTTC
>TRBD2|-|TRBJ2-7|TRBV7-6
CASSLAGESTEQYF
TGTGCCAGCAGCTTGGCGGGAGAATCGACCGAGCAGTACTTC
>-|-|TRBJ1-2|TRBV27
CASSTLGDLNYGYTF
TGTGCCAGCAGTACCCTCGGGGACCTTAACTATGGCTACACCTTC
>TRBD1|-|TRBJ2-1|TRBV7-3
CASSPGQGFDEQFF
TGTGCCAGCAGCCCAGGACAGGGTTTCGATGAGCAGTTCTTC
>-|few|TRBJ1-4|TRBV7-9
CASSFGGRNEKLFF
TGTGCCAGCAGCTTTGGAGGGAGGAATGAAAAACTGTTTTTT
>TRBD2|few|TRBJ2-1|TRBV7-3
CASSSSGTSVDNEQFF
TGTGCCAGCAGCTCATCCGGGACTAGCGTGGACAATGAGCAGTTCTTC
>-|few|TRBJ1-5|TRBV6-1
CATRISNQPQHF
TGTGCCACCAGGATTAGCAATCAGCCCCAGCATTTT
>-|-|TRBJ1-4|TRBV6-2/TRBV6-3
CASRGPREKLFF
TGTGCCAGCAGGGGACCGCGTGAAAAACTGTTTTTT
>-|-|TRBJ2-7|TRBV4-1
CASSQDWAQTARYEQYF
TGCGCCAGCAGCCAAGATTGGGCTCAGACGGCCCGCTACGAGCAGTACTTC
>TRBD1|-|TRBJ2-1|TRBV27
CASSITGQGYNEQFF
TGTGCCAGCAGTATAACGGGACAGGGGTACAATGAGCAGTTCTTC
>-|many|TRBJ2-7|TRBV12-3/TRBV12-4
CASSSSLSQLEGTYEQYF
TGTGCCAGCAGTTCATCCCTCTCACAACTCGAGGGAACCTACGAGCAGTACTTC
>TRBD2|few|TRBJ2-1|TRBV7-2
CASSLGTSPDEQFF
TGTGCCAGCAGCTTAGGGACTAGCCCCGATGAGCAGTTCTTC
>-|-|TRBJ2-1|TRBV29-1
CSVEGRNNEQFF
TGCAGCGTTGAGGGCAGAAACAATGAGCAGTTCTTC
>-|-|TRBJ1-5|TRBV7-6
CASSRGTETLHNQPQHF
TGTGCCAGCAGCCGAGGGACGGAGACTCTCCACAATCAGCCCCAGCATTTT
>-|-|TRBJ2-2|TRBV7-6
CASSRQDHIAEELFF
TGTGCCAGCAGCCGACAGGACCATATCGCCGAGGAGCTGTTTTTT
>-|few|TRBJ2-1|TRBV27
CASSLGWANEQFF
TGTGCCAGCAGTTTAGGGTGGGCCAATGAGCAGTTCTTC
>-|few|TRBJ1-2|TRBV6-1
CASSARTDGTDGYTF
TGTGCCAGCAGTGCACGGACCGACGGGACCGATGGCTACACCTTC
>TRBD2|-|TRBJ2-1|TRBV28
CASSFVSGGNEQFF
TGTGCCAGCAGTTTCGTTAGCGGGGGCAATGAGCAGTTCTTC
>-|-|TRBJ1-5|TRBV7-2
CASSLAGRTVNQPQHF
TGTGCCAGCAGCTTAGCGGGAAGGACAGTGAATCAGCCCCAGCATTTT
>-|few|TRBJ2-2|TRBV12-3/TRBV12-4
CASSSSSPSRDKWNTGELFF
TGTGCCAGCAGTTCCTCATCCCCTTCTCGGGACAAATGGAACACCGGGGAGCTGTTTTTT
>-|-|TRBJ2-7|TRBV7-6
CASSPTVEDSYEQYF
TGTGCCAGCAGCCCCACAGTAGAGGACTCCTACGAGCAGTACTTC
>-|few|TRBJ2-5|TRBV7-4
CASSLVLTGGETQYF
TGTGCCAGCAGCTTAGTGCTGACAGGAGGAGAGACCCAGTACTTC
>-|many|TRBJ1-2|TRBV7-2
CARRDIYGYTF
TGTGCCAGGAGGGACATCTATGGCTACACCTTC
>-|many|TRBJ1-6|TRBV7-8
CASSWKRTVRVSPLHF
TGTGCCAGCAGCTGGAAAAGGACAGTCCGGGTCTCACCCCTCCACTTT
>-|-|TRBJ2-7|TRBV7-9
CASSLVRGIQSYEQYF
TGTGCCAGCAGCTTAGTTCGGGGGATCCAGTCTTACGAGCAGTACTTC
>TRBD2|-|TRBJ2-7|TRBV4-2
CASSQDVSGGAISEQYF
TGTGCCAGCAGCCAAGATGTTAGCGGGGGGGCTATCTCCGAGCAGTACTTC
>TRBD2|-|TRBJ2-1|TRBV7-9
CASSLGFAGGLNEQFF
TGTGCCAGCAGCTTAGGCTTTGCGGGGGGCCTCAATGAGCAGTTCTTC
>-|many|TRBJ1-1|TRBV7-6
CASSLGQLTEAFF
TGTGCCAGCAGCTTGGGACAACTCACTGAAGCTTTCTTT